The 17 T cell receptor beta chains below were found in one sample sequenced in a study of identical twins. TCRdb independently ran MiXCR on the 5' RACE reads; one entry per CDR3 protein. The sample has approximately 590,000 distinct CDR3 sequences, roughly 9.5% seen once. These same records also appear under a second study, on yellow fever vaccine responses in identical twins.

The specimen was PBMCs. All receptors derive from a woman between 18 and 29 years old in good health.

This clonotype has ten or more counts. This sequence joins TRBV6-2 or TRBV6-3 and TRBJ2-1; tentatively, D is TRBD1 (6 bases). The germline CDR1 and CDR2 sequences are MNHEY and SVGEGT. The CDR3 length is 15 residues. Trimming removed 2 bases at V and 3 bases at J, with 11 bases between. CDR3 amino acids: CASSYAPDSYNEQFF. The CDR3 DNA sequence: TGTGCCAGCAGTTACGCCCCGGACAGCTACAATGAGCAGTTCTTC.

This clonotype was counted ten times or more. The J gene is TRBJ2-3, the V gene TRBV12-3 or TRBV12-4, with D possibly matching TRBD2 (5 bases). Trimming pared 3 bases from V and 4 bases from J, leaving 14 bases between. The CDR3 sequence is 15 residues long. The CDR3 DNA is TGTGCCAGCAGTTTTAGGAGGCTAGCTGCAGATACGCAGTATTTT. Translated: CASSFRRLAADTQYF.

The CDR3 spells CASSRSTGADEQFF. CDR3 sequence (DNA): TGTGCCAGCAGCCGATCGACAGGGGCGGATGAGCAGTTCTTC. J is TRBJ2-1 and V is TRBV7-2; TRBD1 agrees at 8 bases. With 5 bases clipped from V and 8 bases from J, the junction kept 8 bases outside the gene matches. This CDR3 comprises 14 residues. Per the germline V gene, CDR1 is SGHTA and CDR2 is FQGNSA.

This clonotype was detected ten times or more. The chain carries TRBV4-3 and TRBJ2-7; possibly TRBD2 for D (5 bases). V was clipped by 0 bases and J by 4 bases, with 10 bases between them. The CDR3 length is 14 residues. The germline gives CDR1 LGHNA, CDR2 YSLEER. The CDR3 DNA reads as TGCGCCAGCAGCCAAGATCGAACGGGATACGAGCAGTACTTC. Translated, it gives CASSQDRTGYEQYF.

This clonotype has just a few counts. V is TRBV13 and J is TRBJ2-7, with D unclear. The CDR3 runs 13 residues. V lost 2 bases and J lost 2, with 7 bases in between. CDR1 and CDR2 from the germline V gene are PRHDT and FYEKMQ (reference sequence). CDR3 DNA: TGTGCCAGCAGCTTAAAAATTGCCTACGAGCAGTACTTC. This translates into CASSLKIAYEQYF. The variable domain in full, with the rest retrieved from reference TRBV13 and TRBJ2-7, is AAGVIQSPRHLIKEKRETATLKCYPIPRHDTVYWYQQGPGQDPQFLISFYEKMQSDKGSIPDRFSAQQFSDYHSELNMSSLELGDSALYFCASSLKIAYEQYFGPGTRLTVT.

This clonotype was detected only a few times. The rearrangement joins TRBV6-1 to TRBJ1-1; 8 positions agree with TRBD1. Per the germline V gene, CDR1 is MNHNS and CDR2 is SASEGT. This CDR3 is 13 amino acids long. V gave up 8 bases and J gave up 3 bases; unmatched junction bases: 5. The CDR3 loop reads CASGDRFYTEAFF. The CDR3 DNA is TGTGCCAGCGGGGACAGGTTTTACACTGAAGCTTTCTTT.

This chain joins TRBV3-1 and TRBJ2-5; D is unresolved. The germline V gene encodes CDR1 LGHDT and CDR2 YNNKEL (reference sequence). Between the trimmed V and J ends, which lost 2 bases and 5 bases, there was a span of 6 bases. This CDR3 is 12 amino acids long. CDR3 sequence reads: CASSQSRETQYF. The CDR3 nucleotides are TGTGCCAGCAGCCAATCGCGGGAGACCCAGTACTTC.

This clonotype came up many times. The genes are TRBV12-3 or TRBV12-4 and TRBJ2-7; the D is unclear. The CDR3 sequence is 11 residues long. The V and J ends lost 10 bases and 7 bases respectively, with 14 bases between them. The CDR3 region has the DNA TGTGCCACGTCACTGGGAATGGAGCAGTACTTC. Translation: CATSLGMEQYF.

In its sample, this clonotype was seen a few times. This chain uses TRBV15 with TRBJ2-3; D gene unclear. The V gene lost 8 bases and the J gene lost 5 bases, with 11 bases spanning the gap. Germline CDR1 is LNHNV and CDR2 is YYDKDF (reference sequence). CDR3 length: 12 amino acids. CDR3 nucleotides: TGTGCCACCGCCTTGGGTGGAGATACGCAGTATTTT. This codes for CATALGGDTQYF.

V usage is TRBV29-1 and J usage is TRBJ2-3; D ambiguous. This CDR3 contains 14 residues. V was clipped by 3 bases and J by 5 bases, with 15 bases between them. Germline V gives CDR1 SQVTM, CDR2 ANQGSEA. The CDR3 DNA follows: TGCAGCGTTGATTACGACTGGATCCGAGATACGCAGTATTTT. Amino acids: CSVDYDWIRDTQYF.

This sequence joins TRBV11-2 and TRBJ2-5; tentative D call: TRBD1 (5 bases). The CDR3 spans 15 residues. CDR1 is SGHAT and CDR2 is FQNNGV in the germline V gene. The V end lost 5 bases, the J end lost 2 bases, and 15 bases lay between the germline ends. The CDR3 protein is CASSHRLQDQETQYF. In nucleotides, the CDR3 is TGTGCCAGCAGCCACAGGTTGCAGGATCAAGAGACCCAGTACTTC.

This clonotype turned up a few times. V is TRBV23-1 and J is TRBJ1-5; perhaps TRBD1 as D (5 bases). TRBV23-1 is sorted into the ORF group, with uncertain function. V was pared by 0 bases and J by 5 bases, with 11 bases between. There are 15 residues in the CDR3. The CDR3 here is CASSQSIQGHQPQHF. The DNA for the CDR3 is TGCGCCAGCAGTCAATCGATCCAGGGCCATCAGCCCCAGCATTTT.

This clonotype showed up many times. V and J are TRBV12-3 or TRBV12-4 and TRBJ2-6; D uncertain. Trimming shortened V by 2 bases and J by 0 bases, and 8 bases separated the two germline ends. This CDR3 has 16 residues. CDR3 coding DNA: TGTGCCAGCAGTTTAATTCACCTCTCTGGGGCCAACGTCCTGACTTTC. It is translated as CASSLIHLSGANVLTF.

This clonotype was seen repeatedly, ten times or more. This sequence joins TRBV4-3 and TRBJ2-1, with TRBD2 matching 7 bases. J gave up 3 bases and V 0 bases, and 8 bases lay outside the gene matches. This CDR3 region has 17 residues. Germline V gives CDR1 LGHNA, CDR2 YSLEER. Here the CDR3 DNA reads TGCGCCAGCAGCCAAGATTCCGTAGCTAGCGGCTACAATGAGCAGTTCTTC. Translated, it gives CASSQDSVASGYNEQFF.

This clonotype was seen a few times. The CDR3 protein is CASTSPGEQYF. The DNA for the CDR3 is TGTGCCAGCACCAGCCCGGGCGAGCAGTACTTC. The chain is built from TRBV6-2 or TRBV6-3 and TRBJ2-7; D is uncertain. Looked up from germline, CDR1 is MNHEY and CDR2 is SVGEGT. V lost 7 bases, J lost 6 bases, and 10 bases lay in between. CDR3 length equals 11 residues.

This clonotype appeared many times. The gene calls are TRBV12-3 or TRBV12-4 and TRBJ1-1; D call uncertain. Deletions cut 3 bases from V and 0 bases from J, with 11 bases between. The CDR3 is 15 residues long. In DNA form, the CDR3 reads TGTGCCAGCAGTTTGCCCCCAGCTATGAACACTGAAGCTTTCTTT. Protein sequence: CASSLPPAMNTEAFF.

This clonotype appeared many times. This rearrangement joins TRBV4-2 to TRBJ2-3; TRBD2 matches 8 bases. The germline V gene has CDR1 LGHNA and CDR2 YNFKEQ. The V segment lost 1 base and the J segment 2 bases; nucleotides outside the gene matches: 2. This CDR3 has 15 residues. CDR3 residues: CASSQATSDTDTQYF. CDR3 DNA sequence: TGTGCCAGCAGCCAAGCGACTAGCGACACAGATACGCAGTATTTT.